The entry that follows covers one T cell receptor beta chain sequence. The antigen this receptor binds is unknown. No base quality values were provided; no much bigger clone lies one nucleotide off. The data originate from a study of shared clonotypes between healthy human individuals (dated by TCRdb to the early 2020s). For context, the study as a whole: The cohort included a few men and a couple of women between 18 and 49 years of age. For each donor, three plates each were used for CD4 naive and CD4 memory, two plates were used for CD8 naive, and one plate was used for CD8 memory. Libraries were prepared and TCR repertoires were sequenced by different laboratories using diverse techniques, in order to increase sequencing depth and limit assay-specific biases. To estimate repertoire size and how much clonotypes are shared between individuals, the study performed deep sequencing of blood TCR repertoires from 4 to 6 healthy adults. Between about 0.9 and 8.9 billion PBMCs per donor were obtained by leukapheresis.

Paper-wide results and their limitations: The genetic and exposure-history diversity represented was limited by the small number of donors. Sampling was restricted to blood, and TCR repertoires in tissue are likely to differ from TCR repertoires in blood. Clonotypes shared by all four sorted-subset donors showed higher generation probabilities than non-shared clonotypes. Pairwise subsampling indicated that sequencing depth was expected to affect the degree of clonotype sharing among donors. Naive subsets generally had larger estimated clonotype richness than memory subsets did. Rarefaction of sorted-subset datasets indicated incomplete sequencing despite the large sequencing depth. Sharing across several donors was observed for approximately 5% of naive CD4, 3% to 4% of naive CD8, roughly 2.4% of memory CD4, and around 0.44% of memory CD8 clonotypes.

Taken from the germline V gene, the CDR1 and CDR2 loops are MGHDK and SYGVNS. V loses 3 bases of germline sequence and J loses 2 bases, and the interval between the two ends is 10 bases. Reading from cysteine to phenylalanine, the CDR3 counts 15 amino acids. The CDR3 DNA has 45 bases and is translated from base 1. TCR CDR3 regions were amplified from genomic DNA by multiplex PCR using the deep immunoSEQ assay. Extracted genomic DNA from each cell subset was distributed evenly across all wells of several immunoSEQ 96-well plates, and each plate was treated as a replicate. For sorted subsets, 150 to 250 ng of genomic DNA, equivalent to some 30,000 T cell genomes, went into each replicate PCR. Purified libraries were measured with a Qubit 3.0 fluorometer, size-checked on a Bioanalyzer 2100, and measured again with the KAPA Library Quantification kit. A separate single-read 150-cycle Illumina NextSeq 550 flow cell was used to sequence each immunoSEQ 96-well plate. The study's processing was this. Because only junctional sequences without quality scores were contained in the immunoSEQ output, filtering matching that applied to full-length reads could not be performed. Sequences were annotated with PyIR, a Python wrapper for IgBLAST v1.9, and V/J genes and CDR3 were assigned using IMGT germline references. Reads with weak V/J assignments (E-value above 1e-6), missing CDR3, stop codons, out-of-frame junctions, or ambiguous translated residues were removed. V3J clonotypes were defined by identical inferred V gene, J gene, and CDR3 amino acid sequence. The percentage overlap between two repertoires was calculated by dividing the number of shared unique clonotypes by the size of the smaller repertoire. Richness of each repertoire was evaluated using RTK rarefaction, the Chao1 estimator, and Recon v2.1 estimates of unobserved clonotypes. Generation probabilities were computed with OLGA for all TCRbeta clonotypes obtained by the gDNA method from a few donors. As stored in TCRdb, this immuneACCESS dataset retains in-frame rearrangements with V and J assigned. A fraction of the clones does not appear; measured against another copy, unresolved V genes explain less than half of the discrepancy, and the remainder lacks a known reason. For V, J and clone size, that table is used; D and trimming come from the DNA. The sample data list about 1.9 million clones, and roughly 93% of these were observed just once. The biggest ten clones account for more than 1.5% of the sample.

CD8 naive samples were CD45RO-negative cells positively selected for CCR7, giving a CD45RA+CCR7+ population that excluded TemRA cells. The donors were healthy, HIV-negative adults who had no recently reported acute infections or vaccinations. Every donor was a Caucasian adult residing in Nashville, Tennessee, USA. After blood collection by leukapheresis, PBMCs were isolated using Ficoll-Histopaque density gradient centrifugation and then cryopreserved in the vapor phase of liquid nitrogen. Analytical flow cytometry was used to check the purity and quantity of each magnetically sorted T cell population. Genomic DNA was isolated from every sorted fraction and measured by UV absorbance on a Nanodrop 2000c.

Sequenced material: naive CD8+ T cells from PBMCs. What this sample's cell subset or site label stands for: CD45RA+CCR7+. The V and J segments used are TRBV25-1 and TRBJ2-2, with TRBD1 as a weak D call on 6 bases. The TCR was taken from a man younger than 35 in good health. Some clones in this sample may be carry-over from other donors' samples. The CDR3 region has the sequence CASSDRQENTGELFF. The nucleotides are TGTGCCAGCAGTGACCGACAGGAAAACACCGGGGAGCTGTTTTTT.